This T cell receptor beta chain stems from a study of identical twins. Germline assignment: CDR1 LNHNV and CDR2 YYDKDF (reference sequence). Trimming removed 8 bases at V and 0 bases at J, with 11 bases between. The CDR3 is 14 residues long. A single record per CDR3 protein comes from TCRdb applying MiXCR to the 5' RACE reads. The sample has about 1.7 million distinct CDR3 sequences; 32% are singletons. The sequencing sample was made of cord blood. The source of this sequence is a newborn girl in good health. The chain links TRBV15 to TRBJ1-3, with no clear D. The CDR3 loop is CATSPRYSGNTIYF. The CDR3 region has the DNA TGTGCCACCTCTCCCCGGTACTCTGGAAACACCATATATTTT.